Below, 30 T cell receptor beta chains from the same sample are listed, as sequenced in a study of blood T cells in healthy people across ages. The authors ran a second PCR of about 6 to 11 cycles using a sample-barcoded 5' primer and a J-beta primer mix. TCRdb independently ran MiXCR on the 5' RACE reads; one entry per CDR3 protein. The sample consists of 750,000 to 950,000 distinct CDR3 sequences, 53% of them appearing once. Sequencing used blood. The source of these receptors is a man older than 75 in good health.

In the case of this clonotype: Relative to the germline gene, one junction end is altered; a read error may explain this. V is TRBV10-3 and J is TRBJ2-1, with D tentatively TRBD2 (5 bases). The CDR3 is made up of 16 amino acids. CDR1 is ENHRY and CDR2 is SYGVKD in the germline V gene. The CDR3 DNA sequence: TGTGTCATCAGTGAGTCATGGACTGGCTCCTACAATGAGCAGTTCTTC. Translation gives CVISESWTGSYNEQFF.

The chain links TRBV20-1 to TRBJ2-7; a possible D gene is TRBD2 (5 bases). Germline-derived CDR1 and CDR2 are DFQATT and SNEGSKA (reference sequence). The CDR3 runs 19 residues. The V gene lost 0 bases and the J gene lost 7 bases, with 31 bases spanning the gap. CDR3 coding DNA: TGCAGTGCTAGAGATATACTAGGCATCGCCCTGCGGAAAGACAATGAGCAGTACTTC. Translation gives CSARDILGIALRKDNEQYF.

The genes are TRBV20-1 and TRBJ2-3; 10 bases align to TRBD2. V gave up 6 bases and J gave up 2 bases; unmatched junction bases: 11. The CDR3 covers 16 residues. From germline, CDR1 is DFQATT and CDR2 SNEGSKA (reference sequence). CDR3 loop: CSADGASGSTTDTQYF. For the CDR3, the DNA is TGCAGTGCCGACGGGGCTAGCGGGAGCACCACAGATACGCAGTATTTT.

The genes are TRBV12-3 or TRBV12-4 and TRBJ1-5; no firm D call. The V gene lost 6 bases and the J gene lost 4 bases, with 16 bases spanning the gap. There are 15 residues in the CDR3. The CDR3 DNA reads as TGTGCCAGCAGCGGGCCAAACCTGGGGAATCAGCCCCAGCATTTT. It encodes CASSGPNLGNQPQHF.

The V and J genes are TRBV5-4 and TRBJ2-7; TRBD1 matches 10 bases. V shed 4 bases, J shed 2 bases, and the junction held 9 bases outside the gene matches. Germline V gene sequence: CDR1 SGHNT, CDR2 YYREEE (reference sequence). The CDR3 sequence is 16 residues long. The CDR3, as DNA: TGTGCCAGCAGCCCTGGGGGGACAGGGGTTACCTACGAGCAGTACTTC. It yields the protein CASSPGGTGVTYEQYF.

The chain has TRBV18 and TRBJ2-4; TRBD1 aligns across 8 bases. The end of the DNA is better explained by TRBJ2-7, so the J call may be wrong. CDR1 is KGHSH and CDR2 is LQKENI in the germline V gene. There are 16 residues in the CDR3. Here the CDR3 reads CASSPVGQDSSYEQYF. In DNA, the CDR3 is TGTGCCAGCTCACCAGTGGGACAGGACAGCTCCTACGAGCAGTACTTC.

V and J are TRBV6-2 or TRBV6-3 and TRBJ1-2; the D gene is possibly TRBD1 (6 bases). CDR1 and CDR2 from the germline V gene are MNHEY and SVGEGT. The CDR3 is made up of 13 amino acids. V was clipped by 5 bases and J by 3 bases, with 10 bases between them. The CDR3 region is CASSPDSDYGYTF. Here the CDR3 DNA reads TGTGCCAGCAGTCCGGACAGTGACTATGGCTACACCTTC.

This clonotype was observed a handful of times. This chain uses TRBV5-1 with TRBJ2-7, with 9 nucleotides matching TRBD1. This CDR3 region has 15 residues. J lost 2 bases, V lost 4 bases, and 7 bases had no gene match. The germline CDR1 and CDR2 sequences are SGHRS and YFSETQ. This chain's CDR3 is CASSRDRAIPYEQYF. The CDR3 coding sequence is TGCGCCAGCAGCCGGGACAGGGCTATCCCCTACGAGCAGTACTTC.

The chain is built from TRBV6-1 and TRBJ1-2; D ambiguous. Germline V gene data show CDR1 as MNHNS and CDR2 as SASEGT. V lost 2 bases and J 4 bases, leaving 8 bases between the germline ends. CDR3 length: 13 amino acids. The CDR3 sequence: CASSERRVYGYTF. The CDR3 DNA follows: TGTGCCAGCAGTGAACGCAGAGTCTATGGCTACACCTTC.

The rearrangement uses TRBV7-9 and TRBJ2-1; 7 nucleotides align to TRBD2. The J call may be mistaken, given a closer DNA end match to TRBJ2-7. The CDR3 extends over 16 amino acids. From germline, CDR1 is SEHNR and CDR2 FQNEAQ (reference sequence). The CDR3 coding sequence is TGTGCCAGCAGCCCCAGTGGGGGGGGTAGAGGCGGCGAGCAGTACTTC. Translation: CASSPSGGGRGGEQYF.

This clonotype showed up just once. V gene TRBV7-6 combines with J gene TRBJ1-1; D remains ambiguous. CDR1 is SGHVS and CDR2 is FNYEAQ in the germline V gene. With 3 bases removed from V and 4 bases from J, the gap between germline ends came to 12 bases. The CDR3 has 14 residues. The CDR3 DNA is TGTGCCAGCAGCTTGGGATGGGGTCGCACTGAAGCTTTCTTT. Protein product: CASSLGWGRTEAFF.

V and J are TRBV14 and TRBJ1-1; D is unclear. V lost 5 bases to trimming and J lost 4 bases, with 5 bases between them. Germline V lookup: CDR1 SGHDN, CDR2 FVKESK. This CDR3 comprises 11 residues. CDR3 loop: CASSRSTEAFF. The DNA of the CDR3 is TGTGCCAGCAGCAGGTCCACTGAAGCTTTCTTT.

This chain joins TRBV6-2 or TRBV6-3 and TRBJ1-5; D not resolved. The CDR3 has 16 residues. Germline V gene lookup returns CDR1 MNHEY and CDR2 SVGEGT. V lost 5 bases and J 2 bases, leaving 16 bases between the germline ends. The CDR3 nucleotides read TGTGCCAGCAGTGCTAAGCTCGGGCCCGGCAATCAGCCCCAGCATTTT. Residues: CASSAKLGPGNQPQHF.

The CDR3 DNA sequence: TGTGCCAGCAGCTTGGTGCATCCGAGCTCCTACAATGAGCAGTTCTTC. It translates to CASSLVHPSSYNEQFF. This sequence joins TRBV5-4 and TRBJ2-1; no definite D call. V lost 0 bases to trimming and J lost 0 bases, with 10 bases between them. The CDR3 totals 16 residues. Germline V CDR1 and CDR2: SGHNT, YYREEE (reference sequence).

The chain joins TRBV9 to TRBJ2-4; no firm D call. The last part of the DNA fits TRBJ2-7 better; the J call may be wrong. CDR1 is SGDLS and CDR2 is YYNGEE in the germline V gene. The CDR3 is 12 amino acids. The CDR3 nucleotides read TGTGCCAGCAGCGTAGCTCAGCACGAGCAGTACTTC. Translated, it gives CASSVAQHEQYF.

This clonotype was observed a few times. The genes are TRBV9 and TRBJ2-3, with 15 bases fitting TRBD2. CDR1 is SGDLS, CDR2 YYNGEE, per germline. This CDR3 spans 17 amino acids. After removal of 4 bases from V and 0 bases from J, the junction contained 3 bases not matched to a gene. As DNA, the CDR3 is TGTGCCAGCAGCCCCGGACTAGCGGGAGGGAGCACAGATACGCAGTATTTT. Residues: CASSPGLAGGSTDTQYF.

This rearrangement joins TRBV25-1 to TRBJ2-5; 13 bases agree with TRBD2. This CDR3 spans 14 amino acids. Losses at the gene ends were 6 bases for V and 6 bases for J; bases not matched to a gene: 4. Germline CDR1 and CDR2: MGHDK and SYGVNS. The CDR3 spells CASSRTSGRQTQYF. As DNA, the CDR3 is TGTGCCAGCAGCCGGACTAGCGGGAGACAGACCCAGTACTTC.

Worth noting for this clonotype: Relative to the germline gene, one junction end is altered; a read error may explain this. The chain is built from TRBV28 and TRBJ1-5, with TRBD1 as a possible D gene (5 bases). Germline lookup yields CDR1 MDHEN and CDR2 SYDVKM. The CDR3 totals 15 residues. The CDR3 reads CTSSSGGGSNQPQHF. As DNA, the CDR3 is TGTACCAGCAGTTCCGGGGGAGGTAGCAATCAGCCCCAGCATTTT.

This clonotype occurred a few times. The chain has TRBV24-1 and TRBJ2-7; D is undetermined. Germline V gene sequence: CDR1 KGHDR, CDR2 SFDVKD. This CDR3 is 14 amino acids long. V was pared by 12 bases and J by 0 bases, with 17 bases between. The CDR3 coding sequence is TGTGCCGCCCGAAATCCCAAGGTCTCCTACGAGCAGTACTTC. Protein product: CAARNPKVSYEQYF.

The chain recombines TRBV18 with TRBJ1-5; TRBD1 matches at 7 bases. CDR3 length equals 18 residues. Trimming removed 3 bases from V and 4 bases from J; junction bases left unmatched: 15. Germline CDR1 reads KGHSH; CDR2 reads LQKENI. The CDR3 is CASSPLPPERGLNQPQHF. CDR3 DNA: TGTGCCAGCTCACCTCTCCCTCCGGAAAGGGGGCTAAATCAGCCCCAGCATTTT.

This chain links TRBV4-3 with TRBJ2-7, with D unclear. The CDR3 runs 13 residues. Germline V CDR1 and CDR2: LGHNA, YSLEER. The V end was cut by 3 bases, the J end by 7 bases, with 13 bases between. The CDR3 coding sequence is TGCGCCAGCAGCCACGCCGTGTACAGAGAGCAGTACTTC. Protein product: CASSHAVYREQYF.

This clonotype occurred a few times. The rearrangement uses TRBV24-1 and TRBJ2-5, with 8 bases lining up with TRBD2. The CDR3 contains 14 residues. V lost 4 bases, J lost 4 bases, and 4 bases stayed unmatched. Germline CDR1 reads KGHDR; CDR2 reads SFDVKD. CDR3: CATSDALAGETQYF. As DNA, the CDR3 is TGTGCCACCAGTGACGCTCTAGCGGGAGAGACCCAGTACTTC.

V is TRBV3-1 and J is TRBJ2-5; D call uncertain. The ends were cut back, 0 bases at V and 6 bases at J, with 5 bases in the middle. Looked up from germline, CDR1 is LGHDT and CDR2 is YNNKEL (reference sequence). The CDR3 totals 12 residues. CDR3 sequence: CASSQDAQTQYF. The CDR3 DNA reads TGTGCCAGCAGCCAAGACGCGCAGACCCAGTACTTC.

The V call is TRBV6-6, the J call TRBJ2-1; TRBD1 aligns across 9 bases. Unmatched junction bases numbered 3, after V lost 0 bases and J lost 3 bases. The CDR3 consists of 16 residues. The germline V gene encodes CDR1 MNHNY and CDR2 SVGAGI (reference sequence). The CDR3 nucleotides are TGTGCCAGCAGTTACTCCAGACAGGGGGTCTACAATGAGCAGTTCTTC. Protein: CASSYSRQGVYNEQFF.

V usage is TRBV5-1 and J usage is TRBJ2-7; perhaps TRBD2 as D (5 bases). V lost 0 bases and J 2 bases, leaving 18 bases between the germline ends. The CDR3 loop spans 17 amino acids. Germline V lookup: CDR1 SGHRS, CDR2 YFSETQ. The CDR3 sequence is CASSLAVGNPQAYEQYF. DNA for the CDR3: TGCGCCAGCAGCTTGGCCGTCGGGAACCCTCAAGCCTACGAGCAGTACTTC.

V and J are TRBV5-1 and TRBJ1-2, with 8 nucleotides matching TRBD1. The CDR3 sequence is 16 residues long. Unmatched junction bases numbered 8, after V lost 4 bases and J lost 0 bases. The germline CDR1 and CDR2 sequences are SGHRS and YFSETQ. The CDR3 reads CASSLGQGRANYGYTF. CDR3 coding DNA: TGCGCCAGCAGCCTAGGACAGGGACGGGCTAACTATGGCTACACCTTC.

This rearrangement joins TRBV12-3 or TRBV12-4 to TRBJ2-4; the D is unclear. The J call may be faulty, since TRBJ2-7 better matches the DNA end. The CDR3 is 13 residues long. CDR3 region: CASSFMFWGEQYF. CDR3 coding DNA: TGTGCCAGCAGTTTTATGTTTTGGGGCGAGCAGTACTTC.

Concerning this clonotype itself: One junction end disagrees with the germline gene, perhaps due to a read error. The gene calls are TRBV7-3 and TRBJ2-2; D is unresolved. The germline V gene has CDR1 SGHTA and CDR2 FQGTGA. CDR3 length: 15 amino acids. In DNA, the CDR3 is TGTGCCAGCAGCCTAACCGGGTGGGACACCGGGGAGCTGTTTTTT. Amino acids: CASSLTGWDTGELFF.

This chain uses TRBV7-3 with TRBJ2-5, with TRBD1 matching over 11 bases. Germline-derived CDR1 and CDR2 are SGHTA and FQGTGA. The length of the CDR3 is 15 residues. J was trimmed by 3 bases and V by 3 bases; bases with no gene match: 3. CDR3 nucleotides: TGTGCCAGCAGCTTCCCGGGACAGGGGGAAGAGACCCAGTACTTC. This translates into CASSFPGQGEETQYF. Looking up the rest from reference TRBV7-3 and TRBJ2-5 gives the full variable domain: GAGVSQTPSNKVTEKGKYVELRCDPISGHTALYWYRQSLGQGPEFLIYFQGTGAADDSGLPNDRFFAVRPEGSVSTLKIQRTERGDSAVYLCASSFPGQGEETQYFGPGTRLLVL.

The table lists this clonotype with a few counts. The V and J genes are TRBV29-1 and TRBJ2-7; 8 nucleotides line up with TRBD1. Trimming at V came to 3 bases and at J to 0 bases, leaving 4 bases not matched to a gene. The CDR3 has 14 amino acids. Germline V gene data show CDR1 as SQVTM and CDR2 as ANQGSEA. The CDR3: CSVDRTGSSYEQYF. CDR3 bases: TGCAGCGTTGACAGGACAGGGTCCTCCTACGAGCAGTACTTC.